The source of this TCR beta chain is a study of naive and memory T cell subsets (dated by TCRdb to the late 2010s). Regarding the study in general: An open-source, UMI-based TCR alpha and beta sequencing pipeline was applied to sorted naive and memory peripheral blood T cell subsets. The results of the functional CMV T cell responses matched the IgG serology results in every case. RNA was DNase-treated and reverse transcribed with TCR constant-region primers, mostly using SuperScript III.

This clonotype was counted between two and nine times. No cognate antigen has been identified for it. There are no base qualities to consult, and no much larger clone falls within one base. Results the study describes overall, beyond this receptor: A power law was followed by TCR abundance, with an exponent that differed between naive and memory subsets but was consistent across the three individuals. No ground truth was available to validate the repertoire findings for the naive and memory subsets. RNA-based TCR counts may be affected by expression changes linked to T cell activation and differentiation. Naive repertoires, especially CD8, contained a few larger clonotypes, possibly memory cells re-expressing CD45RA. Each clonotype was defined as a single alpha or beta chain sequence rather than as a paired alpha/beta receptor. Following error correction, more than 95% of naive TCR sequences occurred only once, which made naive abundance distributions much steeper than those of memory subsets. In both CD4 and CD8 cells, going from naive through CM, EM and EMRA, the Gini index went up while Shannon and inverse Simpson diversity went down.

The receptor library was made with UMI-ligation and nested PCR. To cover both TRBC1 and TRBC2, the beta constant-region primer consisted of an equimolar mix of two oligonucleotides. A single-stranded oligonucleotide containing the SP2 primer and a 12-nucleotide UMI was joined to the 3' end of the cDNA by T4 RNA ligase 1. Four rounds of PCR were used to amplify ligated cDNA, with nested alpha and beta constant-region primers being used together with the SP2 primer. Incubation of the ligation reaction was carried out at 16 degrees C for about 19-24 hours. PCR2 was usually performed as a SYBR Green qPCR and halted at a preset threshold so that over-amplification would not occur. All purifications after the first were performed with Agencourt AMPure XP magnetic beads. Libraries were quantified by Qubit and checked on a TapeStation, where a main peak was expected near 650 bp. Pooled libraries were sequenced on an Illumina MiSeq using v2 2x251 paired-end kits, and typically roughly 0.85-2.1 million reads were obtained per sample. Each sample was pooled at 4 to 5 nM, and about 5-7.5% PhiX was included to help cluster recognition. The paper's processing steps were these. V and J genes were assigned to Demultiplexor-processed FASTQ reads by Decombinator through tag matching, with a single base-pair mismatch being allowed. UMIs were used by Collapsinator to correct both sequencing errors and frequency errors arising from PCR heterogeneity. TCRs were translated and CDR3s were extracted from the conserved cysteine to the FGXG phenylalanine by CDR3Translator, with non-productive sequences being flagged. Gini, Shannon entropy and inverse Simpson indices were calculated on repertoires subsampled to equal numbers of UMI-defined TCRs. Power-law fits to clonotype abundance distributions were performed by maximum likelihood within the linear range. For one naive CD8 sample, the pipeline and MIGEC produced similar UMI counts, unique TCR numbers and clonal distributions. In one analysis, naive TCRs also found in any memory subset of the same donor were removed from the naive repertoire. Repertoires were searched for several thousand CMV-associated CDR3 sequences compiled from VDJdb and a published dataset. TCRdb took the public reads, trimmed them with fastp at Q25, ran MiXCR for clone calling and kept in-frame beta chains. Every entry covers one CDR3 protein and lists the most common genes and DNA from its rows. The V and J calls follow TCRdb's processing rather than the paper's. The sample has around 160,000 distinct CDR3 sequences on record, over 15% of them singletons. 0.14% of the sample belongs to the ten largest clones.

The junction shows trimming of 3 bases on V and 6 bases on J, and the gene matches do not reach 9 bases of it. The CDR3 numbers 17 residues from cysteine through phenylalanine. Here the CDR3 DNA is all that survives: 51 bases in frame from base 1. CDR1 SGHVS and CDR2 FNYEAQ were looked up in the germline V gene. From the second PCR step on, the TCR alpha and beta chain libraries were amplified in separate reactions. To determine each donor's CMV status, fresh PBMCs were stimulated overnight with CMV viral lysate, and IFNgamma production from CD4+ T cells was then assessed. CD4 T cells were positively selected with Miltenyi beads, followed by positive selection of CD8 T cells from the CD4-negative fraction. Cells stained for CD3, CD4, CD8, CD45RA, CD27 and a live/dead dye were sorted on a BD Aria II into four subsets by CD45RA and CD27. Blood came from three healthy volunteers, each fractionated into CD4 and CD8 T cells and then into four differentiation subsets. Approximately 120 ml of peripheral blood was collected from each donor, and PBMC were isolated by Ficoll-Paque PLUS density-gradient centrifugation. The sorted cells were lysed in RLT buffer, after which RNA was extracted using a Qiagen RNeasy kit and kept at -80 degrees C.

The chain is made from TRBV7-6 and TRBJ2-1, and 12 junction bases match TRBD2. The receptor was isolated from a human donor in good health. Sequenced: naive CD4+ T cells from blood. According to the study, the label for this sample's cell subset or site signals: naive T cells, CD45RA high CD27+. For the CDR3, the sequence is CASSLTRLAGAGNEQFF. DNA sequence: TGTGCCAGCAGCTTGACTCGACTAGCGGGAGCCGGCAATGAGCAGTTCTTC.